The clone carrying this T cell receptor beta chain was seen repeatedly, ten times or more. Its matching antigen is unknown. A second PCR of about 6 to 11 cycles used a sample-barcoded 5' primer and a J-beta primer mix. From the 5' RACE reads, TCRdb called clonotypes with MiXCR, one entry per CDR3 protein. Altogether roughly 700,000 distinct CDR3 sequences are present, 32% being singletons, with the ten largest covering 15%. The data are from a study of blood T cells in healthy people across ages. Study outcomes and limitations: Estimates drawn from one million T cells were deemed to understate diversity. Older age coincided with a roughly linear decline in TCR beta diversity per million T cells.

CDR3 length: 16 amino acids. CDR1 LGHNA and CDR2 YSLEER come from the germline V gene. The germline V and J ends were trimmed by 0 bases and 3 bases, with 12 bases remaining between them. The donors, healthy Caucasians from Russia, were aged roughly 6 to 90. Sequenced material: blood. The J gene is TRBJ2-1, the V gene TRBV4-3; D unclear. The receptor comes from a woman aged 80 or over in good health. CDR3 nucleotide sequence: TGCGCCAGCAGCCAAGATGAACGGGCCTTCTACAATGAGCAGTTCTTC. It specifies CASSQDERAFYNEQFF.